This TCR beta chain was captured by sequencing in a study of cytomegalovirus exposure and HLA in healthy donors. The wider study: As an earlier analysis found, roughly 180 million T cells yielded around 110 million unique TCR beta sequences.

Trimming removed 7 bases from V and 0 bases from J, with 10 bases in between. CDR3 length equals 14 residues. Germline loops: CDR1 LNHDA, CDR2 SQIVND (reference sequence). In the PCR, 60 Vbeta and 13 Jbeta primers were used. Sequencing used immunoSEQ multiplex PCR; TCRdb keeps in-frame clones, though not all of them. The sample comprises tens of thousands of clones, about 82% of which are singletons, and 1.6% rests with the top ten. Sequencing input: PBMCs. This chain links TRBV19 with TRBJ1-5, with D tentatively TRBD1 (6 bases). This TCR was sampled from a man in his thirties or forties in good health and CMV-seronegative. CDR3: CASKGVDSNQPQHF. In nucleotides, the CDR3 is TGTGCCAGTAAGGGGGTTGATAGCAATCAGCCCCAGCATTTT.